This T cell receptor (beta chain) comes out of a study of T cell clones after liver transplantation. About the research overall: TCRbeta sequencing after a pre-transplant mixed lymphocyte reaction identified graft-donor-reactive clones, later tracked in post-transplant blood. Until 12-24 months post-transplant, subjects got standard immunosuppression and no induction. Three of eight recipients were HCV-positive; others had non-autoimmune, non-viral indications. Broader study findings: Migration into the graft, not deletion, may explain lost graft donor-reactive T cells.

Sequenced by immunoSEQ multiplex PCR; TCRdb stores in-frame clones only, minus some. The table records about 99,000 clones, under 90% of them present only once. A remark on this clone: Its antigen is undetermined.

The CDR3 runs to 15 residues. CDR1 and CDR2 (germline): SGHTA, FQGTGA. The ends lost 5 bases at V and 5 bases at J; junction bases unmatched: 8. The TCR was taken from a human patient who received a liver transplant. Part of the T cells may come from the graft donor. The sequences come from CD4+ T cells from blood, collected around 44 months after liver transplant. The rearrangement uses TRBV7-3 and TRBJ2-2, with TRBD1 matching 7 bases. CDR3 sequence: CASSSYRGGTGELFF. The CDR3 DNA sequence: TGTGCCAGCAGCAGCTACAGGGGTGGTACCGGGGAGCTGTTTTTT.